Sequencing of this T cell receptor (beta chain) was carried out in a study of control samples from healthy donors and cancer patients. This CDR3 is built from 14 residues. Germline CDR1 SGHNT, CDR2 YYREEE (reference sequence). Trimming took 5 bases from V and 1 from J, leaving 13 bases between them. TCRdb's table, derived via immunoSEQ multiplex PCR, lists solely in-frame clones and lacks some. The table lists 35,000 to 50,000 clones, 70% to 90% of them singletons, with roughly 10% in the top ten. Sequencing was done on a sample of PBMCs. V is TRBV5-4 and J is TRBJ2-7, with D perhaps matching TRBD1 (5 bases). This receptor was taken from a woman aged 60-75 years with lung cancer. CDR3 residues: CASRDEGQSYEQYF. The CDR3 region has the DNA TGTGCCAGCAGAGATGAAGGACAATCCTACGAGCAGTACTTC.